This T cell receptor (beta chain) emerged from a study of CDR3 diversity in severe acne. MiXCR, run by TCRdb on the PCR reads, gives a single entry per CDR3 protein. In the table there are more than 85,000 distinct CDR3 sequences, about half of which are singletons. The CDR3 is made up of 16 amino acids. V was pared by 4 bases and J by 10 bases, with 23 bases between. CDR1 is MNHNS, CDR2 SASEGT, per germline. This clonotype appeared many times. The V gene is TRBV6-1, the J gene TRBJ2-1; tentatively, D is TRBD1 or TRBD2 (6 bases each). The sequenced sample consisted of blood. This TCR came from a male donor with acne. CDR3 residues: CASSASGTRLGGEQFF. The DNA for the CDR3 is TGTGCCAGCAGTGCGTCCGGGACTCGCTTAGGGGGGGAGCAGTTCTTC.